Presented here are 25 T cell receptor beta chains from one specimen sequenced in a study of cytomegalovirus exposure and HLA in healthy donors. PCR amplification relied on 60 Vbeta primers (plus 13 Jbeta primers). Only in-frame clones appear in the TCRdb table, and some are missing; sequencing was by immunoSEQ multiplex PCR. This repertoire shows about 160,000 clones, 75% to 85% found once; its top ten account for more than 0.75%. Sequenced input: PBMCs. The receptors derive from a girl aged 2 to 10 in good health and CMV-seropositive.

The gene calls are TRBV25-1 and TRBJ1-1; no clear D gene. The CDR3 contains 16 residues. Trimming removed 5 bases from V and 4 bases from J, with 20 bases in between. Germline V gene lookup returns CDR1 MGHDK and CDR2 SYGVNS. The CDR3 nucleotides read TGTGCCAGCAGTACCTCTAAGCCCGAAGAGGGCACTGAAGCTTTCTTT. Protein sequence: CASSTSKPEEGTEAFF.

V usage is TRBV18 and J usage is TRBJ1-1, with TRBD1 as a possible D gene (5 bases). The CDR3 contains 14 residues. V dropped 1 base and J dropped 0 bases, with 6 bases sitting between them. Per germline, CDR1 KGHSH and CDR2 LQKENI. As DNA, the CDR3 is TGTGCCAGCTCACCACTCAGGGTGAACACTGAAGCTTTCTTT. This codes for CASSPLRVNTEAFF.

The CDR3 sequence: CASSLGARVYTEAFF. CDR3 nucleotides: TGTGCCAGCAGTTTAGGGGCCAGGGTGTACACTGAAGCTTTCTTT. J is TRBJ1-1 and V is TRBV28; perhaps TRBD1 as D (5 bases). The length of the CDR3 is 15 residues. From germline, CDR1 is MDHEN and CDR2 SYDVKM. Trimming pared 2 bases from V and 3 bases from J, leaving 13 bases between.

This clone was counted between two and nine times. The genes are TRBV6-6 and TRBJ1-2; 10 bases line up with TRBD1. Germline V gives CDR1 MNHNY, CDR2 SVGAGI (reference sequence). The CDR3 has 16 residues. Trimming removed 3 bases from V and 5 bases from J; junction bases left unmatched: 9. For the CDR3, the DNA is TGTGCCAGCAGTTATACACGACAGGGGGCGCGGTATGGCTACACCTTC. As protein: CASSYTRQGARYGYTF.

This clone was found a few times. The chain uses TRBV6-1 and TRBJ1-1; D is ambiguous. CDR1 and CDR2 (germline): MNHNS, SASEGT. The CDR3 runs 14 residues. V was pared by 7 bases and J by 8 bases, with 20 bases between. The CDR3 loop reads CASTTSYGYAEAFF. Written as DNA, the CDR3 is TGTGCCAGCACCACAAGTTACGGGTACGCCGAAGCTTTCTTT.

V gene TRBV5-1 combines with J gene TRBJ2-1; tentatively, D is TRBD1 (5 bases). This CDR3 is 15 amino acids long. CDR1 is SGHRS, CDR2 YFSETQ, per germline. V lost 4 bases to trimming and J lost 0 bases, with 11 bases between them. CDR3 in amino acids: CASSRRDTSYNEQFF. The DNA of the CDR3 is TGCGCCAGCAGCCGCAGGGATACCTCCTACAATGAGCAGTTCTTC. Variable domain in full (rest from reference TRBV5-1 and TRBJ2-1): KAGVTQTPRYLIKTRGQQVTLSCSPISGHRSVSWYQQTPGQGLQFLFEYFSETQRNKGNFPGRFSGRQFSNSRSEMNVSTLELGDSALYLCASSRRDTSYNEQFFGPGTRLTVL.

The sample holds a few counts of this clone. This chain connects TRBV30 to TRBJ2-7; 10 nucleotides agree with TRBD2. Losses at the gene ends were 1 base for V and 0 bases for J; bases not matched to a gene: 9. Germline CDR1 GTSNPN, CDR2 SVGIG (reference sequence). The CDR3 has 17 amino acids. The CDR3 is CAWSARLAGRSSYEQYF. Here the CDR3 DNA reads TGTGCCTGGAGTGCTAGACTAGCGGGCCGGAGCTCCTACGAGCAGTACTTC.

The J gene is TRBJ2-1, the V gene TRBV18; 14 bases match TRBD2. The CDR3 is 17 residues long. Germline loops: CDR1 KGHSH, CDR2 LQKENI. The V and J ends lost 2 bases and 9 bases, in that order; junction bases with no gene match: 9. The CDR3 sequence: CASSPSGTSGRAAEQFF. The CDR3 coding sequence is TGTGCCAGCTCACCAAGCGGGACTAGCGGGAGAGCCGCTGAGCAGTTCTTC.

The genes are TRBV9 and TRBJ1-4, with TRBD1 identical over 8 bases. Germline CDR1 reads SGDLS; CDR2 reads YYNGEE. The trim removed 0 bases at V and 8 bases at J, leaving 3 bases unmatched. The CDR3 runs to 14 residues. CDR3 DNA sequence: TGTGCCAGCAGCGTAGGACAGGGGAAAGAAAAACTGTTTTTT. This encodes CASSVGQGKEKLFF. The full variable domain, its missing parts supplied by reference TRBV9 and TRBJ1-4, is DSGVTQTPKHLITATGQRVTLRCSPRSGDLSVYWYQQSLDQGLQFLIQYYNGEERAKGNILERFSAQQFPDLHSELNLSSLELGDSALYFCASSVGQGKEKLFFGSGTQLSVL.

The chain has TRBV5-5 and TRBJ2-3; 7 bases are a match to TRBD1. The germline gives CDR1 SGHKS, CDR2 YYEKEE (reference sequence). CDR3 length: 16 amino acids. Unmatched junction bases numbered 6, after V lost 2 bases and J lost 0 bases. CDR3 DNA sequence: TGTGCCAGCAGCTTATTGGGACAGACTAGCACAGATACGCAGTATTTT. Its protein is CASSLLGQTSTDTQYF. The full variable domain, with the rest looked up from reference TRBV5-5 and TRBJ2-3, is DAGVTQSPTHLIKTRGQQVTLRCSPISGHKSVSWYQQVLGQGPQFIFQYYEKEERGRGNFPDRFSARQFPNYSSELNVNALLLGDSALYLCASSLLGQTSTDTQYFGPGTRLTVL.

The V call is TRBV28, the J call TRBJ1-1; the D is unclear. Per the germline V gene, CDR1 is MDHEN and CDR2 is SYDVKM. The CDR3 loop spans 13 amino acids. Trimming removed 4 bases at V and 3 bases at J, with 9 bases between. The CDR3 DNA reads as TGTGCCAGCAGTTACTCTTCTGACACTGAAGCTTTCTTT. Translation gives CASSYSSDTEAFF.

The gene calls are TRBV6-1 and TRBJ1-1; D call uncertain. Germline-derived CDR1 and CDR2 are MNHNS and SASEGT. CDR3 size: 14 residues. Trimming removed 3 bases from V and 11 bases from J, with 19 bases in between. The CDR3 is CASSDSRPGRRAFF. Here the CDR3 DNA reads TGTGCCAGCAGTGATTCCCGACCGGGAAGGAGGGCTTTCTTT.

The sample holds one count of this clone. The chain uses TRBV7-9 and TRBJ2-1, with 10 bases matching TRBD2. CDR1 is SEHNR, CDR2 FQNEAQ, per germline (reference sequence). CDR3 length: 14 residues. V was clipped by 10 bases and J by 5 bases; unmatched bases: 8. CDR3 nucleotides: TGTGCCACCTCAGCGGGAGGGCCCAACAATGAGCAGTTCTTC. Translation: CATSAGGPNNEQFF.

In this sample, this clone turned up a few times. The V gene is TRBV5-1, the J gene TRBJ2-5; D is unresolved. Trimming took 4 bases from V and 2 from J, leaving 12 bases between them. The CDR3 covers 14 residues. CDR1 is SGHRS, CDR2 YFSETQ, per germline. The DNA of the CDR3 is TGCGCCAGCAGCCCTCGCGGCTGGCAAGAGACCCAGTACTTC. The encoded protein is CASSPRGWQETQYF.

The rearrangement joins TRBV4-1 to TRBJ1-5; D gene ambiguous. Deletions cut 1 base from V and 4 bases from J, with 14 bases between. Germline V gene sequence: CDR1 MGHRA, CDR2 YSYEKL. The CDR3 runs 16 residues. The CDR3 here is CASSQVFRRGNQPQHF. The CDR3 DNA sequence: TGCGCCAGCAGCCAAGTTTTCAGACGGGGAAATCAGCCCCAGCATTTT.

The CDR3 DNA sequence: TGTGCCAGCAGTCCAGACAGCTTCTACGAGCAGTACTTC. Encoded protein: CASSPDSFYEQYF. This sequence joins TRBV6-6 and TRBJ2-7; D is perhaps TRBD1 (5 bases). This CDR3 region has 13 residues. The germline V gene has CDR1 MNHNY and CDR2 SVGAGI (reference sequence). Trimming removed 5 bases from V and 3 bases from J, with 11 bases in between.

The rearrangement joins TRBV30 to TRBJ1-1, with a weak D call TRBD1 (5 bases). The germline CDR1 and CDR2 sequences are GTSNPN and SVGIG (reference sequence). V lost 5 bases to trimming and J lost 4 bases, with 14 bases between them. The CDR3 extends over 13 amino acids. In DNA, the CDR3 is TGTGCCTGGTTCCCGGGGGTGCGCACTGAAGCTTTCTTT. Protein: CAWFPGVRTEAFF.

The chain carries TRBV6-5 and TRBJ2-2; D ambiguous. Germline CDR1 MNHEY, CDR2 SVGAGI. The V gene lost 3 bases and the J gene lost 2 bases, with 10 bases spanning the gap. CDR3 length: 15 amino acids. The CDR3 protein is CASSYRHRNTGELFF. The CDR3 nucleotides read TGTGCCAGCAGTTATCGACACCGAAACACCGGGGAGCTGTTTTTT.

As DNA, the CDR3 is TGTGCCTGGAGTCTAGGGGGCCGCAATCAGCCCCAGCATTTT. Protein product: CAWSLGGRNQPQHF. V usage is TRBV30 and J usage is TRBJ1-5, with 7 positions matching TRBD1. Germline CDR1 is GTSNPN and CDR2 is SVGIG (reference sequence). The CDR3 totals 14 residues. V shed 2 bases, J shed 2 bases, and the junction held 3 bases outside the gene matches.

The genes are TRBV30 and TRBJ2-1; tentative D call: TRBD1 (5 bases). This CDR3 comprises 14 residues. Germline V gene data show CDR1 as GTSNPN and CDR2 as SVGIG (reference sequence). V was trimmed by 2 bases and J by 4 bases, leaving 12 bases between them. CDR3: CAWSKGSDYNEQFF. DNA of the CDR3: TGTGCCTGGAGTAAGGGGTCGGATTACAATGAGCAGTTCTTC.

CDR3 coding DNA: TGTGCCAGTAGTCCGCTAGCTAAGACAGAGACCCAGTACTTC. Translated: CASSPLAKTETQYF. The chain is built from TRBV19 and TRBJ2-5; maybe TRBD2 (5 bases). The germline V gene has CDR1 LNHDA and CDR2 SQIVND (reference sequence). The germline V and J ends were trimmed by 5 bases and 4 bases, with 14 bases remaining between them. This CDR3 region has 14 residues. The entire variable domain, with the rest obtained from reference TRBV19 and TRBJ2-5, is as follows: DGGITQSPKYLFRKEGQNVTLSCEQNLNHDAMYWYRQDPGQGLRLIYYSQIVNDFQKGDIAEGYSVSREKKESFPLTVTSAQKNPTAFYLCASSPLAKTETQYFGPGTRLLVL.

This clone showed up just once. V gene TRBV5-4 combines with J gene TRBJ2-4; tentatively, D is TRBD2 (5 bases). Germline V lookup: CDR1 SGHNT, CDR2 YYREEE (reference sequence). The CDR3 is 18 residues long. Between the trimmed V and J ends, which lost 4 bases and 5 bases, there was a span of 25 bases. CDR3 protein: CASSPGMMREISQNIQYF. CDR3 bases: TGTGCCAGCAGCCCGGGCATGATGAGGGAGATCAGTCAAAACATTCAGTACTTC.

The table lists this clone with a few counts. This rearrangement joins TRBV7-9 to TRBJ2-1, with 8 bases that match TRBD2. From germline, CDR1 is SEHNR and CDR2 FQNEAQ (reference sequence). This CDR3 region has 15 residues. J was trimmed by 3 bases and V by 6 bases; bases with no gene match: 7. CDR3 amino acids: CASSIAGLVYNEQFF. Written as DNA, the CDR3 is TGTGCCAGCAGTATCGCGGGACTAGTCTACAATGAGCAGTTCTTC.

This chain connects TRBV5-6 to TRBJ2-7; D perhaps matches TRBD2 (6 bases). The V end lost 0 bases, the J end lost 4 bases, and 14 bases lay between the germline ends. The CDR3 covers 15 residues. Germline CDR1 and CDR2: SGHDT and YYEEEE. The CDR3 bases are TGTGCCAGCAGCTTGGTGGGGCGGGACGAATACGAGCAGTACTTC. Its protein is CASSLVGRDEYEQYF.

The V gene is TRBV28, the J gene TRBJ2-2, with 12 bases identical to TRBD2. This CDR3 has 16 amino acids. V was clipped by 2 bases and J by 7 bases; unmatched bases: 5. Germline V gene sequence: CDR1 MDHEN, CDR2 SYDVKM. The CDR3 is CASSLGLAGSIGELFF. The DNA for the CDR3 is TGTGCCAGCAGTTTAGGACTAGCGGGATCGATCGGGGAGCTGTTTTTT.